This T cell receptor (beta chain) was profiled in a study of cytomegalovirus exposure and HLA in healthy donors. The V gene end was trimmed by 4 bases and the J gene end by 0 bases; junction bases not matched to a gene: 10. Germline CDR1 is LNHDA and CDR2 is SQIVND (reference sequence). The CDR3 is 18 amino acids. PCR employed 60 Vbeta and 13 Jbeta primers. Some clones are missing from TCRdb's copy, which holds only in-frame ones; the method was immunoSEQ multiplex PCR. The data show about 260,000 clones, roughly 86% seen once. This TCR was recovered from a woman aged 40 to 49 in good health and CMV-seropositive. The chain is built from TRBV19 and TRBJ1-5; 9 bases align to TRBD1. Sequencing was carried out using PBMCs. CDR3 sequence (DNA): TGTGCCAGTAGTAAGGACCCCGGGACAGGGTATAGCAATCAGCCCCAGCATTTT. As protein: CASSKDPGTGYSNQPQHF. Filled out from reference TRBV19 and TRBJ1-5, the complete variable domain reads DGGITQSPKYLFRKEGQNVTLSCEQNLNHDAMYWYRQDPGQGLRLIYYSQIVNDFQKGDIAEGYSVSREKKESFPLTVTSAQKNPTAFYLCASSKDPGTGYSNQPQHFGDGTRLSIL.